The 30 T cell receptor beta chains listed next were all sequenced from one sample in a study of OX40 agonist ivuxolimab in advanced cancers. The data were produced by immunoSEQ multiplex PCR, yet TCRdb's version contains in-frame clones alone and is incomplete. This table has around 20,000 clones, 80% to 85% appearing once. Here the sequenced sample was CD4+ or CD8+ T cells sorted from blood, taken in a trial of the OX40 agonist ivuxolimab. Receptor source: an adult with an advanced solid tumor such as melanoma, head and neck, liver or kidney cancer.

DNA for the CDR3: TGTGCCAGTAGCTGGGGAAATAGCAATCAGCCCCAGCATTTT. This translates into CASSWGNSNQPQHF. This chain uses TRBV19 with TRBJ1-5, with D unresolved. Germline V lookup: CDR1 LNHDA, CDR2 SQIVND (reference sequence). Trimming took 6 bases from V and 0 from J, leaving 9 bases between them. The CDR3 totals 14 residues.

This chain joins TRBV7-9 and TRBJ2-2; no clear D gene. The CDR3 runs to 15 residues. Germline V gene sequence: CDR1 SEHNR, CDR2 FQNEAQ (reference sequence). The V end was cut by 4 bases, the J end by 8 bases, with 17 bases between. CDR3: CASSSPWLTSGELFF. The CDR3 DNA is TGTGCCAGCAGCTCCCCGTGGCTAACATCGGGGGAGCTGTTTTTT.

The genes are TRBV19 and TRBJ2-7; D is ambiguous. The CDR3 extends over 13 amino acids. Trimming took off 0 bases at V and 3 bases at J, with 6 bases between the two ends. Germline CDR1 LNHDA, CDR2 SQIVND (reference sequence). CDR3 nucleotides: TGTGCCAGTAGTATAGAACCAAACTACGAGCAGTACTTC. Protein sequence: CASSIEPNYEQYF. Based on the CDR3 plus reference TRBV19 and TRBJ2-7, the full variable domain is DGGITQSPKYLFRKEGQNVTLSCEQNLNHDAMYWYRQDPGQGLRLIYYSQIVNDFQKGDIAEGYSVSREKKESFPLTVTSAQKNPTAFYLCASSIEPNYEQYFGPGTRLTVT.

The CDR3 nucleotides read TGTGCCAGCAGTTCTTTTGGGGGGACACAGCCCCAGCATTTT. Residues: CASSSFGGTQPQHF. The chain employs TRBV6-5 and TRBJ1-5, with D perhaps TRBD1 (6 bases). Looked up from germline, CDR1 is MNHEY and CDR2 is SVGAGI. Trimming cost V 4 bases and J 7 bases, with 14 bases left between them. The CDR3 runs to 14 residues.

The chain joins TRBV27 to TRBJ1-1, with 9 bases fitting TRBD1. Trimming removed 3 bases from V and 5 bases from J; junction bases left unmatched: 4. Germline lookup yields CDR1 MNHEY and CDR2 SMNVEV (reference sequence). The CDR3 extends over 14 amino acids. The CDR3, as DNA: TGTGCCAGCAGTTTGGGACAGGGTAGAACTGAAGCTTTCTTT. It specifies CASSLGQGRTEAFF.

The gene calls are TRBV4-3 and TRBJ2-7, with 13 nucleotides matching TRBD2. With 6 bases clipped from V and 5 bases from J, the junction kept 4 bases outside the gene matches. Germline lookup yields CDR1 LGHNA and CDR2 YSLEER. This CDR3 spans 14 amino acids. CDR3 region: CASSATSGGDEQYF. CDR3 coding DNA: TGCGCCAGCAGTGCTACTAGCGGGGGGGACGAGCAGTACTTC.

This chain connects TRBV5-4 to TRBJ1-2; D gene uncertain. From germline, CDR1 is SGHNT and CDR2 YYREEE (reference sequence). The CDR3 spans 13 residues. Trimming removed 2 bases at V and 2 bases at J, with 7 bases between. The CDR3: CASSFEDNYGYTF. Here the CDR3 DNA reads TGTGCCAGCAGCTTCGAGGACAACTATGGCTACACCTTC.

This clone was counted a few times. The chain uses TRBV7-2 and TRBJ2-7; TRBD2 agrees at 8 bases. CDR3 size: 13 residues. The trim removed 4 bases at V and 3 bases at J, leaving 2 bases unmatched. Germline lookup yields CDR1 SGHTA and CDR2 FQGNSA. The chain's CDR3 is CASSSTSGYEQYF. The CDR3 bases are TGTGCCAGCAGCTCCACTAGCGGCTACGAGCAGTACTTC. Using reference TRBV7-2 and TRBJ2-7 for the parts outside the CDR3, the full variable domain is GAGVSQSPSNKVTEKGKDVELRCDPISGHTALYWYRQSLGQGLEFLIYFQGNSAPDKSGLPSDRFSAERTGGSVSTLTIQRTQQEDSAVYLCASSSTSGYEQYFGPGTRLTVT.

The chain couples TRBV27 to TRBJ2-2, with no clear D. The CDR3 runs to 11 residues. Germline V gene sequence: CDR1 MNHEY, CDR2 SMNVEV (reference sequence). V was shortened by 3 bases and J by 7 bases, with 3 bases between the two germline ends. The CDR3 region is CASSFYGELFF. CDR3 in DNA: TGTGCCAGCAGTTTTTACGGGGAGCTGTTTTTT.

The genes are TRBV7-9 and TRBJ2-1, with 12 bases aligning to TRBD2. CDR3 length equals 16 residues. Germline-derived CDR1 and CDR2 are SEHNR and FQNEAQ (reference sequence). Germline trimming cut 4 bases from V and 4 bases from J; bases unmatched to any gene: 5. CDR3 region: CASSSLAGGLYNEQFF. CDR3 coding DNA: TGTGCCAGCAGCTCACTAGCGGGGGGCCTATACAATGAGCAGTTCTTC.

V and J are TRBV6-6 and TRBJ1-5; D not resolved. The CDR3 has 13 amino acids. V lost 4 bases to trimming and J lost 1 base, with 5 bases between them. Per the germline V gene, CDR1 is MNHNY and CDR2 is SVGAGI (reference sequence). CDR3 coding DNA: TGTGCCAGCAGTTGGGCAAGCAATCAGCCCCAGCATTTT. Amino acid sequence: CASSWASNQPQHF.

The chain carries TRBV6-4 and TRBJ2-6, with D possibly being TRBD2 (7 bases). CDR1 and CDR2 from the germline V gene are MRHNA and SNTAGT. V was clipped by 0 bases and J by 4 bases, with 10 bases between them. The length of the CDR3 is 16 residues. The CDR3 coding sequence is TGTGCCAGCAGTGACTCCGGGGGGCAAGGGGCCAACGTCCTGACTTTC. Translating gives CASSDSGGQGANVLTF.

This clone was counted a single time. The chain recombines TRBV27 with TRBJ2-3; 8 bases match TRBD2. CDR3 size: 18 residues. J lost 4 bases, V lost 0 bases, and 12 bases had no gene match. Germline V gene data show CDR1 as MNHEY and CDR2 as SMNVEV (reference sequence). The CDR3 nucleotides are TGTGCCAGCAGTTTATCGGGTAACGGGGGGGGGATTTCAGATACGCAGTATTTT. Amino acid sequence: CASSLSGNGGGISDTQYF.

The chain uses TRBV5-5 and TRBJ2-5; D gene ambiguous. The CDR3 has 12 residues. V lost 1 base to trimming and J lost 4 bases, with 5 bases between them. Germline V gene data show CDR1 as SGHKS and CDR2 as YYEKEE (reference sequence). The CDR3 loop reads CASSLWGETQYF. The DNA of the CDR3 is TGTGCCAGCAGCTTGTGGGGAGAGACCCAGTACTTC.

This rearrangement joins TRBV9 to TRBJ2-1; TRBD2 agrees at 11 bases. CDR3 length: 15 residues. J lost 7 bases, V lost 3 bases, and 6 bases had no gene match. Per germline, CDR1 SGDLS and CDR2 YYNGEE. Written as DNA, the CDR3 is TGTGCCAGCAGCGACCTAGCGGGGGGATATAATGAGCAGTTCTTC. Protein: CASSDLAGGYNEQFF.

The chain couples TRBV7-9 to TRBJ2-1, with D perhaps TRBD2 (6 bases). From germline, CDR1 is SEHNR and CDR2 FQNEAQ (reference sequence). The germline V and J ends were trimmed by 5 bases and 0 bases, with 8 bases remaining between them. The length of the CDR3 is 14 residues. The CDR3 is CASSLGSSYNEQFF. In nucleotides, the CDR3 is TGTGCCAGCAGCCTCGGGAGCTCCTACAATGAGCAGTTCTTC. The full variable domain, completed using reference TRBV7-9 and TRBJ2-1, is DTGVSQNPRHKITKRGQNVTFRCDPISEHNRLYWYRQTLGQGPEFLTYFQNEAQLEKSRLLSDRFSAERPKGSFSTLEIQRTEQGDSAMYLCASSLGSSYNEQFFGPGTRLTVL.

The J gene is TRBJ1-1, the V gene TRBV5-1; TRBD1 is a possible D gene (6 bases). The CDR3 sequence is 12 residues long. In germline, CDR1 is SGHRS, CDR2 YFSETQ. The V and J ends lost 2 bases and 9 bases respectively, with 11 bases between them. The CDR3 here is CASSFETGKAFF. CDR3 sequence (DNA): TGCGCCAGCAGCTTTGAGACAGGAAAAGCTTTCTTT. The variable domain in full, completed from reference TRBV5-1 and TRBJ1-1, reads KAGVTQTPRYLIKTRGQQVTLSCSPISGHRSVSWYQQTPGQGLQFLFEYFSETQRNKGNFPGRFSGRQFSNSRSEMNVSTLELGDSALYLCASSFETGKAFFGQGTRLTVV.

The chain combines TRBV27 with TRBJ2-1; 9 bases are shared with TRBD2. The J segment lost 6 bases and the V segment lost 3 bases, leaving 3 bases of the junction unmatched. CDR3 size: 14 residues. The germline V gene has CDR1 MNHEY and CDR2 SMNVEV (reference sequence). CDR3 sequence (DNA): TGTGCCAGCAGTTTCTTACTAGCGGGCAATGAGCAGTTCTTC. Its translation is CASSFLLAGNEQFF.

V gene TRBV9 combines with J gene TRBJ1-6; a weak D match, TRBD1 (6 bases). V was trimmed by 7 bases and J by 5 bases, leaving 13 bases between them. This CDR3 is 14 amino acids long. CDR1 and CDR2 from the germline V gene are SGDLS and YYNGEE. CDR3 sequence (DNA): TGTGCCAGCGACCTGGGGGCCGATAATTCACCCCTCCACTTT. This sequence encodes CASDLGADNSPLHF.

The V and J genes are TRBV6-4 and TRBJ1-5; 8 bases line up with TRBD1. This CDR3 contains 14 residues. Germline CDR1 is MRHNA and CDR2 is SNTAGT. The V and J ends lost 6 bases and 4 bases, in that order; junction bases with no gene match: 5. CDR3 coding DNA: TGTGCCAGCAGGGGGACAGGTGTTAATCAGCCCCAGCATTTT. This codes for CASRGTGVNQPQHF.

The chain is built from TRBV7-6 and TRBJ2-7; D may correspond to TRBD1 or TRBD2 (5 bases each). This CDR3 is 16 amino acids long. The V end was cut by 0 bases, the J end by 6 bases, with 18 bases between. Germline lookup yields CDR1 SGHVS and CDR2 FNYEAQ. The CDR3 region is CASSLAGVAGQGEQYF. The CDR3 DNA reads TGTGCCAGCAGCTTAGCGGGAGTAGCCGGGCAGGGCGAGCAGTACTTC.

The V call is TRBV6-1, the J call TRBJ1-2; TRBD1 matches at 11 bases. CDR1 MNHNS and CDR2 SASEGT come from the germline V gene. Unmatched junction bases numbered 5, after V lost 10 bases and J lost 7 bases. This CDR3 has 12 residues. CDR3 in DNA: TGTGCCACGGACAGGGGGCTCGGTGGCTACACCTTC. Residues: CATDRGLGGYTF.

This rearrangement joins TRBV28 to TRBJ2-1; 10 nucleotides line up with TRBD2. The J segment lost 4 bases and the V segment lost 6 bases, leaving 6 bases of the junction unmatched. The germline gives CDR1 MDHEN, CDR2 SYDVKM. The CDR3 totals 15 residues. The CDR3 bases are TGTGCCAGCAGGAGGACTAGCGGACCTTACAATGAGCAGTTCTTC. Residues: CASRRTSGPYNEQFF.

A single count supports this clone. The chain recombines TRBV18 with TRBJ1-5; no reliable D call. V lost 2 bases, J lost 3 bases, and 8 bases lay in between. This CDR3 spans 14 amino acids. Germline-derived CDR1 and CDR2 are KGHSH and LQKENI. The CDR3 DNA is TGTGCCAGCTCACCAGACGGCTACAATCAGCCCCAGCATTTT. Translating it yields CASSPDGYNQPQHF.

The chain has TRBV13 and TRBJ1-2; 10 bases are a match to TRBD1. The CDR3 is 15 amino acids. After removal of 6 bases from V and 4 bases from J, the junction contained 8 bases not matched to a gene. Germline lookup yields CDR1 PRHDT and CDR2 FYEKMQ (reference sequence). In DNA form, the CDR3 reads TGTGCCAGCAGTGAAGGGACAGGGGCCAGCTATGGCTACACCTTC. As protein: CASSEGTGASYGYTF.

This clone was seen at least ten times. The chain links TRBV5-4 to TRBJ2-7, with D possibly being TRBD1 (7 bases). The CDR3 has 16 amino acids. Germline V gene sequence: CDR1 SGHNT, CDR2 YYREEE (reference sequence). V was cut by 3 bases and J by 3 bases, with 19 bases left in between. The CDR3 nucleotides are TGTGCCAGCAGCTCCTTGAGGCAGGGGGGCTTCTACGAGCAGTACTTC. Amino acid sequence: CASSSLRQGGFYEQYF.

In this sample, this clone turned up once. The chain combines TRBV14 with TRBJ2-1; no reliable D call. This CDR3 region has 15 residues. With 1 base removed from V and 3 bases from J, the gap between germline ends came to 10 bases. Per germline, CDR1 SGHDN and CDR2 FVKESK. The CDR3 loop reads CASSQGDGRYNEQFF. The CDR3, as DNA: TGTGCCAGCAGCCAAGGTGACGGACGCTACAATGAGCAGTTCTTC.

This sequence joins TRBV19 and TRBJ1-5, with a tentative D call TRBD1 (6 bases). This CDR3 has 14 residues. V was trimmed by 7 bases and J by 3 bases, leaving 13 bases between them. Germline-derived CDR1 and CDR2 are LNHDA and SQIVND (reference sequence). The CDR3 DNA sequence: TGTGCCAGTAAGGTCTGGGACACCAATCAGCCCCAGCATTTT. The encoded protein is CASKVWDTNQPQHF.

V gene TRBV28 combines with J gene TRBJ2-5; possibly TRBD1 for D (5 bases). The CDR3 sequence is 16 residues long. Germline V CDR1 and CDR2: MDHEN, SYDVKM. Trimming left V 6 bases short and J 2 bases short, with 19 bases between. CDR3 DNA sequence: TGTGCCAGCAGCCGCGGTCGTACGGACAATCAAGAGACCCAGTACTTC. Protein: CASSRGRTDNQETQYF.

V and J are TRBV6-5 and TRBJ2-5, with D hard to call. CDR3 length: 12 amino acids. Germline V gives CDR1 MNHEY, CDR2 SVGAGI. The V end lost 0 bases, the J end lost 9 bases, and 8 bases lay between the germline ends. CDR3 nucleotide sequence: TGTGCCAGCAGTTACTCCGACAAGGCCCAGTACTTC. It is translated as CASSYSDKAQYF.